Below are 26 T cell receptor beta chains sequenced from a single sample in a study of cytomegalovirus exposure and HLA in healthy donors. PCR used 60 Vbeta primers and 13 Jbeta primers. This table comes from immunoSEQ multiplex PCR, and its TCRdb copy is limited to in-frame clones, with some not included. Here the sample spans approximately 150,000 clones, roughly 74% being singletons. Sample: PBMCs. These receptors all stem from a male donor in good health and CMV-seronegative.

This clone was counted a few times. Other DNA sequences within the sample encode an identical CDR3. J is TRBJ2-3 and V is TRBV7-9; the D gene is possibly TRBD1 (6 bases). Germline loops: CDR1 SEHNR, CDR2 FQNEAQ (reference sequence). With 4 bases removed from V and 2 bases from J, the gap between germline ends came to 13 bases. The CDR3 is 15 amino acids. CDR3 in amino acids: CASSSGTTNTDTQYF. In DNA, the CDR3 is TGTGCCAGCAGCTCGGGGACAACCAACACAGATACGCAGTATTTT.

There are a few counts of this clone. This chain's CDR3 is CASRAGRTTTRPQHF. The CDR3 DNA reads as TGTGCCAGCAGGGCGGGACGGACGACTACGCGGCCCCAGCATTTT. V is TRBV6-5 and J is TRBJ1-5; TRBD1 is a possible D gene (5 bases). V dropped 6 bases and J dropped 9 bases, with 21 bases sitting between them. The CDR3 is 15 amino acids. In germline, CDR1 is MNHEY, CDR2 SVGAGI.

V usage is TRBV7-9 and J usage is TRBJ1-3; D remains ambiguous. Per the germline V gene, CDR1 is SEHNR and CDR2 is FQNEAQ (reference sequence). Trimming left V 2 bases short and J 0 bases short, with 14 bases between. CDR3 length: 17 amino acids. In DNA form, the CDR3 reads TGTGCCAGCAGCTTACTTCTTGGGCCCTACTCTGGAAACACCATATATTTT. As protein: CASSLLLGPYSGNTIYF.

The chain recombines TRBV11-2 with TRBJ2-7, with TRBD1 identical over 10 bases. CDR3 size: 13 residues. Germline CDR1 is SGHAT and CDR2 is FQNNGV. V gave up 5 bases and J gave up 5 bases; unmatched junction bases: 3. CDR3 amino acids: CASSRDRGNEQYF. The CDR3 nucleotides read TGTGCCAGCAGCCGGGACAGGGGAAACGAGCAGTACTTC.

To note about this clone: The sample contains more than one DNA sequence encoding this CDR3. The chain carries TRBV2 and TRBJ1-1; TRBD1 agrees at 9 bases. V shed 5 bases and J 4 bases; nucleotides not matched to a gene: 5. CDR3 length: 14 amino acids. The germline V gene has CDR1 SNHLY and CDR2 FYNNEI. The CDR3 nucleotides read TGTGCCAGCAGTTTGACAGGGGGGGGCACTGAAGCTTTCTTT. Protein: CASSLTGGGTEAFF.

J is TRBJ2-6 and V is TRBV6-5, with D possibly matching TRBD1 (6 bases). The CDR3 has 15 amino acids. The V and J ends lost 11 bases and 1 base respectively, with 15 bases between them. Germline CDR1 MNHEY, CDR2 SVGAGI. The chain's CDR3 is CAVTGSTSGANVLTF. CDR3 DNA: TGTGCCGTCACAGGGAGTACGTCTGGGGCCAACGTCCTGACTTTC.

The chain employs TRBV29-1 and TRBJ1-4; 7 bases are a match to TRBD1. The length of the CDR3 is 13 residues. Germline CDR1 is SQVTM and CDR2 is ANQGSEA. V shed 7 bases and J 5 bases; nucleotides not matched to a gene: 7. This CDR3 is CSAGGTENEKLFF. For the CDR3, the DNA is TGCAGCGCCGGAGGGACAGAGAATGAAAAACTGTTTTTT.

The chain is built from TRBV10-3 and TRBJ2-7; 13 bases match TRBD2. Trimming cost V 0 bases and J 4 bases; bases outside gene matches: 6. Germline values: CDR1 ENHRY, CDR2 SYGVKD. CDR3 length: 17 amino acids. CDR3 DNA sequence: TGTGCCATCAGTGAGTCTTTATCGACTAGCGGGGGGTACGAGCAGTACTTC. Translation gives CAISESLSTSGGYEQYF.

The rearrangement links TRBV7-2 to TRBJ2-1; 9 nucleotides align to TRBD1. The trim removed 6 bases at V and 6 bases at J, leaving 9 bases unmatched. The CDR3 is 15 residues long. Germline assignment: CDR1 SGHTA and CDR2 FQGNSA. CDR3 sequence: CASRSGTGLGNEQFF. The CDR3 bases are TGTGCCAGCAGATCCGGGACAGGGTTAGGCAATGAGCAGTTCTTC.

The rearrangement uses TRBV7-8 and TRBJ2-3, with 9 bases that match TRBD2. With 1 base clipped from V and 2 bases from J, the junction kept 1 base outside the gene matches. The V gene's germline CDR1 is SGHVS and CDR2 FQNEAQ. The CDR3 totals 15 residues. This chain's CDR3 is CASSLGLAATDTQYF. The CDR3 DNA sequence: TGTGCCAGCAGCTTAGGACTAGCGGCCACAGATACGCAGTATTTT.

The CDR3 coding sequence is TGTGCCAGCAGCACCGGGGGGCCCTATGGCTACACCTTC. This codes for CASSTGGPYGYTF. This rearrangement joins TRBV9 to TRBJ1-2; tentative D call: TRBD1 (6 bases). CDR3 length equals 13 residues. V was pared by 4 bases and J by 4 bases, with 11 bases between. Per the germline V gene, CDR1 is SGDLS and CDR2 is YYNGEE.

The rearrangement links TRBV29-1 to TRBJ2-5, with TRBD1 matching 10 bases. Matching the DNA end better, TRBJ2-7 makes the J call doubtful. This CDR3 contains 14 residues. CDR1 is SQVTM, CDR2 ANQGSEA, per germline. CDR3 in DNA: TGCAGCGTTGAAGGGACAGGGGGCTCCTACGAGCAGTACTTC. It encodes CSVEGTGGSYEQYF.

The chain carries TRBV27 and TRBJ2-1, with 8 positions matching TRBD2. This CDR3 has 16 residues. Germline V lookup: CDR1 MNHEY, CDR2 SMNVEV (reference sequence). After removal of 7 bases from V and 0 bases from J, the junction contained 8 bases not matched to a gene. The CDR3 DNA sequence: TGTGCCAGCAAGAGCACGGGGGGGAGCTCCTACAATGAGCAGTTCTTC. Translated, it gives CASKSTGGSSYNEQFF.

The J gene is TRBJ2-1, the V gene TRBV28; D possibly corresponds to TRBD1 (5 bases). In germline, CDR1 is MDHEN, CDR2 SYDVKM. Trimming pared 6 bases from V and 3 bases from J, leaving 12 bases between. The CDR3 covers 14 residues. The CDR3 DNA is TGTGCCAGCAGACAGGTCAATAGCTACAATGAGCAGTTCTTC. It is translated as CASRQVNSYNEQFF.

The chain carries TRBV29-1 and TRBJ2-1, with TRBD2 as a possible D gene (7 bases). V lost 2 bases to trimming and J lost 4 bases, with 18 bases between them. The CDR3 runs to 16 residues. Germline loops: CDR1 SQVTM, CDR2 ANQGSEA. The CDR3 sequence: CSVETTGGALYNEQFF. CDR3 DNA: TGCAGCGTTGAAACGACTGGGGGGGCCTTATACAATGAGCAGTTCTTC.

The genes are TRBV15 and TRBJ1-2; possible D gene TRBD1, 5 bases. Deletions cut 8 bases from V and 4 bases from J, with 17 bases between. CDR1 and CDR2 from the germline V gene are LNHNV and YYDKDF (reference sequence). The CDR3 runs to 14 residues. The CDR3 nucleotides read TGTGCCACCGGGGCTCACCGACACTTCTATGGCTACACCTTC. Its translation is CATGAHRHFYGYTF.

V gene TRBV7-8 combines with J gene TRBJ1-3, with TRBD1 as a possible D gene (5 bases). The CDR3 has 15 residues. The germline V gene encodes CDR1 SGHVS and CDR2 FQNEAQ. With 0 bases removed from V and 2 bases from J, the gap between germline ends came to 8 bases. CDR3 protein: CASSLAGGAGNTIYF. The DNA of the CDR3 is TGTGCCAGCAGCTTAGCCGGGGGAGCTGGAAACACCATATATTTT.

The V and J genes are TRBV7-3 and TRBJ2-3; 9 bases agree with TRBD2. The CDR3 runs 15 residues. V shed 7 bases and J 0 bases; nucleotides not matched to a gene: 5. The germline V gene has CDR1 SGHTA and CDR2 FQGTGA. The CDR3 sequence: CASTPGTSSTDTQYF. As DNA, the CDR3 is TGTGCCAGCACCCCTGGGACTAGCAGCACAGATACGCAGTATTTT.

CDR3 protein: CASSQSSGAQYTQYF. CDR3 nucleotide sequence: TGTGCCAGCAGCCAATCTAGCGGGGCACAATATACGCAGTATTTT. The chain has TRBV14 and TRBJ2-3, with TRBD2 matching over 9 bases. CDR1 is SGHDN, CDR2 FVKESK, per germline. The CDR3 runs 15 residues. V lost 2 bases and J lost 7; bases outside the gene matches: 7.

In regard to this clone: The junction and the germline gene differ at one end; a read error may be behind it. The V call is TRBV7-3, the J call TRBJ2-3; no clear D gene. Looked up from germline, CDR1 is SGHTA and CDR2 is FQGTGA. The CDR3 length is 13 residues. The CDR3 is CASGLISTDTQYF. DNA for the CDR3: TGTGCCAGCGGCTTAATCTCCACAGATACGCAGTATTTT.

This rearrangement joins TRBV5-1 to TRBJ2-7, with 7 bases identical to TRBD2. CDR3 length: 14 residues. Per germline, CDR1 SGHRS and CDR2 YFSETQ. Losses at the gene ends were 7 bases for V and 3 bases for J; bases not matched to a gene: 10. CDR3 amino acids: CASGAGSVFYEQYF. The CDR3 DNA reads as TGCGCCAGCGGAGCGGGGTCGGTTTTCTACGAGCAGTACTTC.

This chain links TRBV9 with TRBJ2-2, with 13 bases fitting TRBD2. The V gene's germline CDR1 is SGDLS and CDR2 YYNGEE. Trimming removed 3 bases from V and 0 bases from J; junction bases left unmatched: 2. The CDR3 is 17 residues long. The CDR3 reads CASSGTSGSPNTGELFF. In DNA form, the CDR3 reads TGTGCCAGCAGCGGGACTAGCGGGAGCCCGAACACCGGGGAGCTGTTTTTT.

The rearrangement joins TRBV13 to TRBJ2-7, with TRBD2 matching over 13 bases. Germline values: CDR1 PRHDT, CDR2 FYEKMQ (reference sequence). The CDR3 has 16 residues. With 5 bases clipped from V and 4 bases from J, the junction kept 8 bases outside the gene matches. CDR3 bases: TGTGCCAGCAGCCCAACCCGGACTAGCGGGAGATACGAGCAGTACTTC. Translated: CASSPTRTSGRYEQYF.

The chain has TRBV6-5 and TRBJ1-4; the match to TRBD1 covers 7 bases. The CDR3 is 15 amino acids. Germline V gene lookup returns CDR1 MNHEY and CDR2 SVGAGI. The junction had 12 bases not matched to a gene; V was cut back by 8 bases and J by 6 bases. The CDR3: CASRLRHRGDEKLFF. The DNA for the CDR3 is TGTGCCAGCCGACTTAGACACAGGGGTGATGAAAAACTGTTTTTT.

CDR3 region: CASSLGGGGNYGYTF. CDR3 bases: TGTGCCAGCAGTTTGGGGGGAGGGGGAAACTATGGCTACACCTTC. This chain links TRBV28 with TRBJ1-2; D is perhaps TRBD1 (6 bases). Trimming pared 3 bases from V and 2 bases from J, leaving 13 bases between. Germline CDR1 and CDR2: MDHEN and SYDVKM. The CDR3 extends over 15 amino acids.

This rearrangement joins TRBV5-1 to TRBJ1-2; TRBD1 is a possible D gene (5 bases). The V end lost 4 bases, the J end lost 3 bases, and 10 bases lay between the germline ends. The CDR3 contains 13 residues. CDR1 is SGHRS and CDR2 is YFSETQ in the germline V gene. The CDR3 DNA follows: TGCGCCAGCAGCGTCGGGACTGACTATGGCTACACCTTC. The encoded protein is CASSVGTDYGYTF. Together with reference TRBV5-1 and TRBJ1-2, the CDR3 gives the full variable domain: KAGVTQTPRYLIKTRGQQVTLSCSPISGHRSVSWYQQTPGQGLQFLFEYFSETQRNKGNFPGRFSGRQFSNSRSEMNVSTLELGDSALYLCASSVGTDYGYTFGSGTRLTVV.